These T cell receptor beta chains were read from a single sample in a study of beta chain features in type 1 diabetes. Sequencing was performed with immunoSEQ multiplex PCR; in TCRdb, only in-frame clones are kept and a portion is missing. This table holds roughly 730,000 clones, around 15% found once. Material: naive CD4+ T cells from blood. The receptor source for this set is a man aged 18 to 30 with type 1 diabetes. The CDR3 runs from the conserved cysteine through the conserved F or W. A D gene is named only where the DNA matches it firmly. Size tells how often a clone was seen (once, few, many) or the class of an expanded clone, and some rows leave it out.

D: .
V: TRBV7-9
J: TRBJ2-2
size: few
CDR3: CASSLVGGAPGELFF
DNA: TGTGCCAGCAGCTTAGTCGGCGGCGCCCCCGGGGAGCTGTTTTTT

D: TRBD1
V: TRBV27
J: TRBJ1-2
size: .
CDR3: CASSSGTVYGYTF
DNA: TGTGCCAGCAGTTCCGGGACAGTCTATGGCTACACCTTC

D: TRBD2
V: TRBV9
J: TRBJ2-1
size: .
CDR3: CASSVGGLAPGHYNEQFF
DNA: TGTGCCAGCAGCGTAGGGGGACTAGCTCCGGGCCATTACAATGAGCAGTTCTTC

D: TRBD1
V: TRBV7-9
J: TRBJ2-7
size: .
CDR3: CASSSGQGRILEQYF
DNA: TGTGCCAGCAGCTCGGGACAGGGGCGGATTCTCGAGCAGTACTTC

D: .
V: TRBV2
J: TRBJ1-5
size: .
CDR3: CASSGRGVDQPQHF
DNA: TGTGCCAGCAGTGGGAGAGGGGTTGATCAGCCCCAGCATTTT

D: .
V: TRBV7-8
J: TRBJ1-6
size: .
CDR3: CASSFNQGSRNSPLHF
DNA: TGTGCCAGCAGTTTTAATCAGGGGAGTAGGAATTCACCCCTCCACTTT

D: .
V: TRBV29-1
J: TRBJ1-1
size: .
CDR3: CSAIINQGNTEAFF
DNA: TGCAGCGCCATTATTAATCAGGGGAACACTGAAGCTTTCTTT

D: .
V: TRBV30
J: TRBJ1-1
size: few
CDR3: CAWSVLRGGTEAFF
DNA: TGTGCCTGGAGTGTACTAAGGGGGGGCACTGAAGCTTTCTTT

D: TRBD1
V: TRBV10-3
J: TRBJ1-5
size: .
CDR3: CAISESRDRGGSNQPQHF
DNA: TGTGCCATCAGTGAGTCCCGGGACAGGGGCGGAAGCAATCAGCCCCAGCATTTT

D: .
V: TRBV5-4
J: TRBJ1-1
size: few
CDR3: CASSPYTGSPEAFF
DNA: TGTGCCAGCAGCCCTTATACCGGGTCCCCTGAAGCTTTCTTT

D: TRBD1
V: TRBV6-6
J: TRBJ2-3
size: few
CDR3: CASSYSGTGGPDTQYF
DNA: TGTGCCAGCAGTTACTCCGGGACAGGGGGCCCAGATACGCAGTATTTT

D: TRBD1
V: TRBV5-4
J: TRBJ1-2
size: few
CDR3: CASSRDSSYGYTF
DNA: TGTGCCAGCAGCCGGGACAGCAGCTATGGCTACACCTTC

D: .
V: TRBV10-3
J: TRBJ2-5
size: .
CDR3: CAISPGAQSLQETQYF
DNA: TGTGCCATCAGTCCCGGGGCCCAAAGCCTCCAAGAGACCCAGTACTTC

D: .
V: TRBV9
J: TRBJ2-7
size: .
CDR3: CASSVAGASYEQYF
DNA: TGTGCCAGCAGCGTAGCGGGGGCCTCCTACGAGCAGTACTTC

D: TRBD1
V: TRBV10-2
J: TRBJ2-2
size: .
CDR3: CASRGQGNGELFF
DNA: TGCGCCAGCAGAGGACAGGGGAACGGGGAGCTGTTTTTT

D: .
V: TRBV28
J: TRBJ1-2
size: few
CDR3: CASNFAGPSGYTF
DNA: TGTGCCAGCAACTTCGCAGGACCGAGTGGCTACACCTTC

D: .
V: TRBV28
J: TRBJ2-7
size: .
CDR3: CASSPLRPSYEQYF
DNA: TGTGCCAGCAGTCCGCTGAGGCCATCCTACGAGCAGTACTTC

D: .
V: TRBV23-1
J: TRBJ1-2
size: .
CDR3: CASSHRVKPVAGEGGANYGYTF
DNA: TGCGCCAGCAGTCATCGCGTGAAACCCGTAGCCGGCGAGGGAGGGGCCAACTATGGCTACACCTTC

D: TRBD1
V: TRBV6-1
J: TRBJ2-5
size: .
CDR3: CASSRGQGPETQYF
DNA: TGTGCCAGCAGCCGGGGACAGGGGCCGGAGACCCAGTACTTC

D: .
V: TRBV4-1
J: TRBJ2-7
size: .
CDR3: CASSQVPPYEQYF
DNA: TGCGCCAGCAGCCAAGTCCCCCCCTACGAGCAGTACTTC

D: .
V: TRBV7-8
J: TRBJ1-1
size: .
CDR3: CASSFTVLNTEAFF
DNA: TGTGCCAGCAGCTTTACAGTTTTGAACACTGAAGCTTTCTTT

D: .
V: TRBV2
J: TRBJ2-5
size: few
CDR3: CASSARLGSGGETQYF
DNA: TGTGCCAGCAGTGCCCGGCTAGGTAGCGGCGGAGAGACCCAGTACTTC

D: .
V: TRBV7-9
J: TRBJ2-7
size: few
CDR3: CASSFPPGSYEQYF
DNA: TGTGCCAGCAGCTTTCCCCCGGGGAGCTACGAGCAGTACTTC

D: .
V: TRBV5-1
J: TRBJ2-1
size: few
CDR3: CASGVEVYNEQFF
DNA: TGCGCCAGCGGCGTGGAGGTATACAATGAGCAGTTCTTC

D: .
V: TRBV7-8
J: TRBJ2-1
size: .
CDR3: CASSVTDRGYYNEQFF
DNA: TGTGCCAGCAGCGTCACGGATCGGGGATACTACAATGAGCAGTTCTTC

D: .
V: TRBV11-2
J: TRBJ2-1
size: .
CDR3: CASSLAEYNEQFF
DNA: TGTGCCAGCAGCTTGGCAGAATACAATGAGCAGTTCTTC

D: .
V: TRBV5-1
J: TRBJ2-3
size: .
CDR3: CASSLGGSDTQYF
DNA: TGCGCCAGCAGCTTGGGAGGATCAGATACGCAGTATTTT

D: .
V: TRBV7-9
J: TRBJ1-1
size: few
CDR3: CASSPRTNMNTEAFF
DNA: TGTGCCAGCAGCCCTCGCACAAATATGAACACTGAAGCTTTCTTT

D: .
V: TRBV10-3
J: TRBJ2-2
size: .
CDR3: CAIRGLSGELFF
DNA: TGTGCCATCAGGGGGCTTAGCGGGGAGCTGTTTTTT

D: .
V: TRBV10-1
J: TRBJ2-3
size: few
CDR3: CASSESWGAKDTQYF
DNA: TGCGCCAGCAGTGAGTCGTGGGGGGCGAAAGATACGCAGTATTTT

D: TRBD1
V: TRBV30
J: TRBJ1-2
size: .
CDR3: CAWVQDRVDGYTF
DNA: TGTGCCTGGGTTCAAGACAGGGTCGATGGCTACACCTTC

D: TRBD1
V: TRBV30
J: TRBJ1-1
size: .
CDR3: CAWSATGGSAEAFF
DNA: TGTGCCTGGAGTGCGACAGGGGGTTCGGCTGAAGCTTTCTTT

D: .
V: TRBV18
J: TRBJ2-1
size: few
CDR3: CASSSFENNEQFF
DNA: TGTGCCAGCTCCTCCTTTGAAAACAATGAGCAGTTCTTC

D: .
V: TRBV9
J: TRBJ1-5
size: few
CDR3: CASSVEPGSPQHF
DNA: TGTGCCAGCAGCGTAGAGCCGGGCTCGCCCCAGCATTTT

D: .
V: TRBV7-8
J: TRBJ1-1
size: .
CDR3: CASSRTARTEAFF
DNA: TGTGCCAGCAGCCGAACGGCGAGGACTGAAGCTTTCTTT

D: .
V: TRBV19
J: TRBJ2-2
size: few
CDR3: CASREGLNTGELFF
DNA: TGTGCCAGTAGAGAGGGGCTGAACACCGGGGAGCTGTTTTTT

D: .
V: TRBV2
J: TRBJ2-5
size: .
CDR3: CASSGGEWGETQYF
DNA: TGTGCCAGCAGCGGAGGGGAATGGGGAGAGACCCAGTACTTC

D: .
V: TRBV19
J: TRBJ1-1
size: few
CDR3: CASMNREWNTEAFF
DNA: TGTGCCAGTATGAACAGGGAATGGAACACTGAAGCTTTCTTT

D: .
V: TRBV6-5
J: TRBJ2-1
size: few
CDR3: CASSYSGGGSHNEQFF
DNA: TGTGCCAGCAGTTACTCGGGTGGGGGGTCGCACAATGAGCAGTTCTTC

D: TRBD1
V: TRBV30
J: TRBJ2-7
size: few
CDR3: CAWSTRTGIRQEQYF
DNA: TGTGCCTGGAGTACAAGGACAGGGATAAGGCAGGAGCAGTACTTC

D: .
V: TRBV4-2
J: TRBJ2-7
size: few
CDR3: CASSQEGSYEQYF
DNA: TGTGCCAGCAGCCAAGAAGGCTCCTACGAGCAGTACTTC

D: TRBD1
V: TRBV28
J: TRBJ1-4
size: few
CDR3: CASSFSTGEVEKLFF
DNA: TGTGCCAGCAGTTTTTCGACAGGGGAGGTTGAAAAACTGTTTTTT

D: .
V: TRBV4-2
J: TRBJ1-2
size: few
CDR3: CASSQETGFYGYTF
DNA: TGTGCCAGCAGCCAGGAAACAGGATTCTATGGCTACACCTTC

D: .
V: TRBV7-6
J: TRBJ2-1
size: few
CDR3: CASSGYNEQFF
DNA: TGTGCCAGCAGCGGGTACAATGAGCAGTTCTTC

D: .
V: TRBV5-6
J: TRBJ2-5
size: .
CDR3: CASSSQGSQETQYF
DNA: TGTGCCAGCAGCTCACAGGGAAGCCAAGAGACCCAGTACTTC

D: .
V: TRBV6-5
J: TRBJ2-7
size: .
CDR3: CASSYGSGTVDYEQYF
DNA: TGTGCCAGCAGTTACGGCTCCGGGACGGTAGACTACGAGCAGTACTTC

D: .
V: TRBV21-1
J: TRBJ1-5
size: few
CDR3: CASSNFQPRGCEPQHF
DNA: TGTGCCAGCAGCAATTTTCAGCCCAGGGGTTGTGAGCCCCAGCATTTT

D: TRBD1
V: TRBV28
J: TRBJ1-1
size: few
CDR3: CASSSERAGTVEAFF
DNA: TGTGCCAGCAGTTCGGAGCGGGCCGGGACAGTTGAAGCTTTCTTT

D: .
V: TRBV6-1
J: TRBJ2-3
size: .
CDR3: CASSGGTLASTDTQYF
DNA: TGTGCCAGCAGTGGTGGGACACTAGCGAGCACAGATACGCAGTATTTT